This T cell receptor beta chain was sequenced for a study of blood T cell repertoires in COVID-19 (TCRdb year 2020). Concerning the study at large: The collaborator samples originated in the United States, Italy and Spain and spanned the acute and convalescent phases of COVID-19. Where available, HLA class I and class II types were obtained from metadata supplied by the sample provider rather than from assay-based typing. The prospective study material was composed of cDNA or gDNA derived from T cells, B-cell-depleted T cells, or PBMCs. Samples came from the ongoing ImmuneRACE study (first 160 participants) plus 1,254 subjects from 6 global collaborators. The dataset comprised deeply sampled blood TCRbeta repertoires from subjects exposed to, actively infected with, or recovered from COVID-19. The repertoires were released in a freely available public database meant as a resource for research on the immune response to SARS-CoV-2. Sample metadata almost always included a de-identified subject ID, COVID-19 status, age in years and sex.

About this clone itself: Its antigen remains undetermined. No much larger clone exists at a distance of one base, and base qualities are not known.

V is clipped by 5 bases and J by 3 bases, and the sequence between their germline boundaries is 17 bases long. According to the germline V gene, CDR1 reads MGHRA and CDR2 reads YSYEKL. Inclusive of the bounding cysteine and phenylalanine, the CDR3 is 15 residues long. Only CDR3 DNA is held: 45 bases, read in frame from base 1. The collaborating institutions used their own protocols to collect whole blood in K2EDTA tubes. For TCRbeta analysis, collaborator samples were shipped as frozen whole blood, as isolated PBMCs, or as DNA extracted from either sample type. TCRbeta CDR3 regions were amplified from genomic DNA using the immunoSEQ Assay, a bias-controlled multiplex PCR. On the authors' methods: The number of nucleated cells in each sample was estimated from the amplification of reference gene primers within the assay. To quantify the absolute abundance of each unique TCRbeta CDR3 rearrangement, sequence reads were collapsed and filtered. For each sample, productive Simpson clonality was calculated as the square root of Simpson's diversity index across productive rearrangements. TCRdb obtained this table from immuneACCESS and retained in-frame rearrangements with V and J assigned. These tables miss some clones; where compared with another copy, unresolved V genes account for less than half of the shortfall, and the remainder is unexplained. V, J and clone size derive from that table, while D and trimming were established from the DNA sequence. Counted in this sample were 140,000 to 150,000 clones; around 72% of them appeared once. The ten most abundant clones make up 1.5% to 2.5% of the sample.

Study-wide findings and limitations: How much clinical and demographic metadata was included differed by source and by participant, and the metadata was provided uncurated.

The source is a woman in her fifties or sixties with acute or convalescent COVID-19. Sequenced sample: peripheral blood. The chain employs TRBV4-1 and TRBJ2-7, with a weak D call of TRBD2 (7 bases match). The bases are TGCGCCAGCAGCTCAGGGCGAGGGGGGGACTACGAGCAGTACTTC. Translated, this gives CASSSGRGGDYEQYF.